This T cell receptor beta chain is from a study of Graves' ophthalmopathy and Graves' hyperthyroidism. RNA transcripts were the template, and TCR beta CDR3 regions were amplified from them. HTBI primers were used in a first-round RT-PCR, which preceded a second-round multiplex PCR. TCRdb fed the multiplex PCR reads into MiXCR, producing one record per CDR3 protein. This table holds 650,000 to 900,000 distinct CDR3 sequences, 40% found once. Of note for this clonotype: Its specificity is not known.

Whole-study results and caveats: The model's prediction of ophthalmopathy progression had about 70% sensitivity and around 72% specificity.

V was pared by 4 bases and J by 0 bases, with 6 bases between. The CDR3 length is 12 residues. The V gene's germline CDR1 is DFQATT and CDR2 SNEGSKA (reference sequence). Ophthalmopathy in the donors was of moderate-to-severe activity, with CAS ≥3, NOSPECS ≥4 and duration under 3 months. The J gene is TRBJ1-2, the V gene TRBV20-1; D is unclear. Sequencing was carried out using peripheral blood. The origin of this receptor is an adult man with Graves' ophthalmopathy. CDR3: CSAKQTNYGYTF. Written as DNA, the CDR3 is TGCAGTGCTAAACAGACTAACTATGGCTACACCTTC.